The present T cell receptor beta chain was sequenced within a study of PD-L1 blockade in urothelial cancer. Study-wide background: Patients with male sex and bladder-origin urothelial cancer accounted for most of the 29 enrolled.

Study observations and caveats: Patients with below-median pretreatment blood clonality survived longer.

A word on this clone: Antigen unknown.

Described time point: peripheral blood 6 weeks after treatment start. TCR analog templates of synthetic origin were spiked into each PCR. Clones were read by immunoSEQ multiplex PCR, and TCRdb kept only the in-frame ones, dropping some. Found here are approximately 36,000 clones, around four fifths of them singletons; the top ten hold over 9.5%. Per the germline V gene, CDR1 is LGHNA and CDR2 is YSLEER. V shed 3 bases and J shed 3 bases, with 11 bases lying between them. This CDR3 spans 14 amino acids. The receptor was derived from a man in his forties or fifties with urothelial cancer. Sequences were derived from PBMCs, sampled around atezolizumab (anti-PD-L1) treatment. The chain combines TRBV4-3 with TRBJ1-1; D is perhaps TRBD1 (5 bases). This chain's CDR3 is CASSHSSGYTEAFF. CDR3 nucleotides: TGCGCCAGCAGCCACTCTTCAGGGTACACTGAAGCTTTCTTT.